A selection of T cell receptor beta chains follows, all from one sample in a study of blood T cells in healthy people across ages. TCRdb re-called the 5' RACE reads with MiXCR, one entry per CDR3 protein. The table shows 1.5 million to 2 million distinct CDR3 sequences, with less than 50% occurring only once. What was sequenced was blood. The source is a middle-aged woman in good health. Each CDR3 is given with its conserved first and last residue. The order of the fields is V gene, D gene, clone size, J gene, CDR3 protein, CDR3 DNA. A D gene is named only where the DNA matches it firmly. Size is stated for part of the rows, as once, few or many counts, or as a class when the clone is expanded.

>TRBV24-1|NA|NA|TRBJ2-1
CATMGTFYNEQFF
TGTGCCACCATGGGGACTTTCTACAATGAGCAGTTCTTC
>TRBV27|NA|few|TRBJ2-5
CASSAARWETQYF
TGTGCCAGTAGCGCGGCGCGGTGGGAGACCCAGTACTTC
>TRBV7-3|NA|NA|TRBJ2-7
CASSLTLSVAGEEQYF
TGTGCCAGCAGCTTAACGTTAAGCGTGGCAGGGGAAGAGCAGTACTTC
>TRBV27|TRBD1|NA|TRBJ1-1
CASNFLGQGSHTEAFF
TGTGCCAGCAATTTTCTAGGACAGGGATCTCACACTGAAGCTTTCTTT
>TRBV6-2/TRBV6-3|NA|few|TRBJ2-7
CASSFGSAGEQYF
TGTGCCAGCAGTTTCGGATCGGCCGGCGAGCAGTACTTC
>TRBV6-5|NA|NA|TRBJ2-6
CASSYSGLATGANVLTF
TGTGCCAGCAGTTACTCCGGACTGGCCACTGGGGCCAACGTCCTGACTTTC
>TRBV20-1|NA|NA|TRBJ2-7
CSARDSTISYEQYF
TGCAGTGCTAGAGATTCCACAATTTCCTACGAGCAGTACTTC
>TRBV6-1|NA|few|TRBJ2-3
CASKILGSGNTDTQYF
TGTGCCAGCAAGATTCTTGGGTCTGGGAACACAGATACGCAGTATTTT
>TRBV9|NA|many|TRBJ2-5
CASSVGGANQETQYF
TGTGCCAGCAGCGTAGGAGGGGCCAACCAAGAGACCCAGTACTTC
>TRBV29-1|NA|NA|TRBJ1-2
CSVEQQRGYGYTF
TGCAGCGTTGAACAGCAACGGGGCTATGGCTACACCTTC
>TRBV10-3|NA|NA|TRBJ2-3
CAISEKPDTQYF
TGTGCCATCAGTGAGAAACCAGATACGCAGTATTTT
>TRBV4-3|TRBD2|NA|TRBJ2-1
CASSQGRGGAVEQFF
TGCGCCAGCAGCCAAGGTCGCGGGGGGGCCGTTGAGCAGTTCTTC
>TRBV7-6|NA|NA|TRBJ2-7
CASSHIGGYEQYF
TGTGCCAGCAGCCACATAGGGGGCTACGAGCAGTACTTC
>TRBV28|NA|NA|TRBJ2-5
CASSPRDKETQYF
TGTGCCAGCAGTCCCCGGGACAAAGAGACCCAGTACTTC